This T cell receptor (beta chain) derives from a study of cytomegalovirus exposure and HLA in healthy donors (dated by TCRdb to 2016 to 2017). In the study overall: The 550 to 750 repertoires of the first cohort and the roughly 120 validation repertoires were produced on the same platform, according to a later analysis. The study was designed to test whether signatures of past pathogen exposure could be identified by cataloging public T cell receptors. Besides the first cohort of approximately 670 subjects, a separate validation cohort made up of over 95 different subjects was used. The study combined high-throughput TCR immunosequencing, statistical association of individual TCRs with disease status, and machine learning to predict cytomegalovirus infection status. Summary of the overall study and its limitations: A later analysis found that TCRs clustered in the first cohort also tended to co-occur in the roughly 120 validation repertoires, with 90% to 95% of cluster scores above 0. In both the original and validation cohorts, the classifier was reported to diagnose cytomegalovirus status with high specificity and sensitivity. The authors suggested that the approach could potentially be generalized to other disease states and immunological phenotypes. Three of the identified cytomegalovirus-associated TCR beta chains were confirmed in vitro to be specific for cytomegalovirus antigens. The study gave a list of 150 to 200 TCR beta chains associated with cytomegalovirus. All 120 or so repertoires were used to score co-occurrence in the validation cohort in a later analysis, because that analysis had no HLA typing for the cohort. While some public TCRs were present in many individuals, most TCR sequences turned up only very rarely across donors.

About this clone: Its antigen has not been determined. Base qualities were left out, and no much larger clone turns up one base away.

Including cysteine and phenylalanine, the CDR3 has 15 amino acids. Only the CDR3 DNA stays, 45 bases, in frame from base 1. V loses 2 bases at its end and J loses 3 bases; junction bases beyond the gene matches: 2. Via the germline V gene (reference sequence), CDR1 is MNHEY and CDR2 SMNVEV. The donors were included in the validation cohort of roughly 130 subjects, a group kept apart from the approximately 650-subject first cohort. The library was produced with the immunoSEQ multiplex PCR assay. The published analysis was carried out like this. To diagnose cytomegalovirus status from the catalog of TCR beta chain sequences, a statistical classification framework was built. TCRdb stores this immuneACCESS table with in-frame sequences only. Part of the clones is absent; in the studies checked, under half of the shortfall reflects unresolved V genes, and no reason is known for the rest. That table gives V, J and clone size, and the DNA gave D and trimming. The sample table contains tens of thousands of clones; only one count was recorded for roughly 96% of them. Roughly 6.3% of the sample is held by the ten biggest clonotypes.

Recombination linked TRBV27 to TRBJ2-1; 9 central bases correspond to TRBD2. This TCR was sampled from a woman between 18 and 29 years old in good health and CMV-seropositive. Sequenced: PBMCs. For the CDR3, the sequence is CASSLAGGGYNEQFF. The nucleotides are TGTGCCAGCAGTTTAGCGGGAGGGGGCTACAATGAGCAGTTCTTC.